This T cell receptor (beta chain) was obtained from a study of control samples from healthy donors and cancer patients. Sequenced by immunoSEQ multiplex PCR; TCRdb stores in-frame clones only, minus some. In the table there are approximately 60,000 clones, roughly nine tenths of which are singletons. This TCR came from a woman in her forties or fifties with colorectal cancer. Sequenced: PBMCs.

DNA for the CDR3: TGTGCCAGCAGCCGCGGACTAGCGAATGAGCAGTTCTTC. Protein sequence: CASSRGLANEQFF. The chain is built from TRBV27 and TRBJ2-1; TRBD2 agrees at 9 bases. Germline-derived CDR1 and CDR2 are MNHEY and SMNVEV (reference sequence). The CDR3 is made up of 13 amino acids. Trimming took 6 bases from V and 7 from J; bases not matched to a gene: 4.